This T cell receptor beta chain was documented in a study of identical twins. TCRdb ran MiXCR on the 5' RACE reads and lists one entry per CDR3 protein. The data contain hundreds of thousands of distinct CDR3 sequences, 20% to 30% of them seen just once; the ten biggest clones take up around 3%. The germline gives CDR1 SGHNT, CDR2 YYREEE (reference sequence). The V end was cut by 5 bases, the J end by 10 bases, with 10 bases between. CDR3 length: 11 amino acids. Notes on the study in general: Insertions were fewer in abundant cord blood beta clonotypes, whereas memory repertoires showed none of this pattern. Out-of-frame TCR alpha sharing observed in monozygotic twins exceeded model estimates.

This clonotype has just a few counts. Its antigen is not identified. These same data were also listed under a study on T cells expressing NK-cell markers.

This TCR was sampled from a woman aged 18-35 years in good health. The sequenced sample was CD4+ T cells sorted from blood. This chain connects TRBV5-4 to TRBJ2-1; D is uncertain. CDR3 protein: CASRGNKEQFF. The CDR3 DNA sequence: TGTGCCAGCAGGGGGAATAAGGAGCAGTTCTTC.